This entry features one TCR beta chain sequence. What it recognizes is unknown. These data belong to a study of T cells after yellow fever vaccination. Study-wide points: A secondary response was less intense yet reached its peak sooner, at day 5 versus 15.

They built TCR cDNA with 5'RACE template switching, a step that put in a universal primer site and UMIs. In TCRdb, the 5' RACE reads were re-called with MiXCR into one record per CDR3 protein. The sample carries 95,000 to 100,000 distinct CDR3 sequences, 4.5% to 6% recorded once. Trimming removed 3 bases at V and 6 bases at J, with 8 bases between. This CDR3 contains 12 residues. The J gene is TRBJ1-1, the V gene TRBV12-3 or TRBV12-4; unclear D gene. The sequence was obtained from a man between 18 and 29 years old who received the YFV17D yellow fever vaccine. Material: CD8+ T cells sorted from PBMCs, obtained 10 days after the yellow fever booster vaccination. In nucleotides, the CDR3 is TGTGCCAGCAGTTTGGGGTCCTCTGAAGCTTTCTTT. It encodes CASSLGSSEAFF.